This TCR beta chain is from a study of tumor-infiltrating lymphocytes in localized non-small cell lung cancer. This CDR3 is built from 15 residues. CDR1 is SQVTM, CDR2 ANQGSEA, per germline. J was trimmed by 2 bases and V by 7 bases; bases with no gene match: 11. Repertoires were generated with immunoSEQ multiplex PCR, while TCRdb's copy carries only in-frame clones and drops some. The sample includes about 15,000 clones, 80% to 90% of them seen just once. The chain has TRBV29-1 and TRBJ1-2, with 9 bases lining up with TRBD1. Sample: lung tumor tissue. The receptor comes from a human donor with non-small cell lung cancer. The CDR3 reads CSAPGTGTSNYGYTF. The DNA of the CDR3 is TGCAGCGCTCCAGGGACAGGGACATCGAACTATGGCTACACCTTC.